The T cell receptor (beta chain) described here comes from a study of T-cell memory formation after mild COVID-19. TCRdb independently ran MiXCR on the 5' RACE reads; one entry per CDR3 protein. Of about 350,000 distinct CDR3 sequences in the sample, about 15% were seen once. The CDR3 totals 14 residues. The germline V and J ends were trimmed by 2 bases and 6 bases, with 15 bases remaining between them. Germline CDR1 DFQATT, CDR2 SNEGSKA (reference sequence). This clonotype has only a few counts. Its antigen is currently unknown. The study, taken as a whole, reports: The study found balanced CD4/CD8 in clones contracting day 15 to 85 and a CD4+ lean in later expanders.

Source material: PBMCs or a T cell subset sorted from them (not recorded which). The sequence derives from a man between 18 and 35 years old who had mild COVID-19 (a few samples of this study predate the infection). Cell type and time point are not known. This rearrangement joins TRBV20-1 to TRBJ2-3, with D possibly called TRBD1 or TRBD2 (5 bases each). The CDR3 region is CSARFPGAVDTQYF. CDR3 DNA sequence: TGCAGTGCTAGATTTCCCGGGGCTGTGGATACGCAGTATTTT.